This T cell receptor (beta chain) was recovered during a study of blood T cell repertoires in COVID-19 (dated by TCRdb to the early 2020s). The study in broad terms: Collaborator samples came from the United States, Italy and Spain and covered acute and convalescent phases of COVID-19. The material from the prospective study consisted of cDNA or gDNA derived from T cells, B-cell-depleted T cells, or PBMCs. The dataset comprised deeply sampled blood TCRbeta repertoires from subjects exposed to, actively infected with, or recovered from COVID-19. The repertoires were released in a freely available public database intended as a resource for research on the immune response to SARS-CoV-2. Samples came from the ongoing ImmuneRACE study (first 160 participants) plus 1,254 subjects from 6 global collaborators. The sample metadata nearly always contained a de-identified subject ID, COVID-19 status, age in years and sex. HLA class I and class II types, where available, came from metadata supplied by the sample provider rather than from assay-based typing. The full study reports these points: The quantity of clinical and demographic metadata differed by source and by participant and was supplied without curation.

The sample holds one count of this clone. Its antigen specificity is not known. Base qualities are not recorded, but no much larger clone differs from it by a single base. The germline V gene sets CDR1 to SGHRS and CDR2 to YFSETQ. V is shortened by 1 base, J by 3 bases, and the region joining them spans 16 bases. The CDR3 sequence holds 16 residues, the cysteine and phenylalanine included. The DNA shown is the 48-base CDR3, in frame from base 1. Each collaborating institution followed its own protocols to collect whole blood in K2EDTA tubes. For TCRbeta analysis, collaborator samples were shipped as frozen whole blood, as isolated PBMCs, or as DNA extracted from either sample type. TCRbeta CDR3 regions were amplified from genomic DNA by means of the immunoSEQ Assay, a bias-controlled multiplex PCR. For the original study's pipeline: Within the assay, amplification of reference gene primers was used to estimate how many nucleated cells each sample contained. To quantify the absolute abundance of each unique TCRbeta CDR3 rearrangement, sequence reads were collapsed and filtered. Productive Simpson clonality was computed per sample as the square root of Simpson's diversity index over productive rearrangements. The source is immuneACCESS, and TCRdb retained only in-frame sequences with V and J called. Part of the clones is not carried over; for the studies checked, unresolved V genes explain less than half of this, and the remainder is unexplained. V and J calls and clone size follow that table, whereas D and trimming were derived from the DNA. The sample has roughly 140,000 clones on record, around nine tenths of them singletons. The ten most abundant clones make up roughly 4% of the sample.

This clonotype was sampled from a woman in her thirties or forties with acute or convalescent COVID-19. Input material: peripheral blood. The chain links TRBV5-1 with TRBJ1-2; perhaps TRBD1 is the D gene, with 6 bases matching. The CDR3 protein is CASSLQGQTIYYGYTF. The bases are TGCGCCAGCAGCTTGCAAGGACAGACTATCTACTATGGCTACACCTTC. The reference TRBV5-1 and TRBJ1-2 proteins fill in what lies around the CDR3, so the full variable domain reads KAGVTQTPRYLIKTRGQQVTLSCSPISGHRSVSWYQQTPGQGLQFLFEYFSETQRNKGNFPGRFSGRQFSNSRSEMNVSTLELGDSALYLCASSLQGQTIYYGYTFGSGTRLTVV.